The entry below describes one T cell receptor (beta chain). The antigen it recognizes is unknown. No much larger clone exists at a distance of one base, and base qualities are not known. TCRbeta CDR3 regions were amplified from genomic DNA using the immunoSEQ Assay, a bias-controlled multiplex PCR. Concerning the study's data processing: Nucleated cell counts per sample were estimated from amplification of reference gene primers within the assay. To quantify the absolute abundance of each unique TCRbeta CDR3 rearrangement, sequence reads were collapsed and filtered. For each sample, productive Simpson clonality was calculated as the square root of Simpson's diversity index over productive rearrangements. The table comes from immuneACCESS by way of TCRdb, which keeps in-frame sequences with V and J called. Part of the clones is missing from these tables; in studies checked, under half for an unresolved V gene and the rest for unknown reasons. From that table come the V and J calls and clone size; the DNA was used to work out D and trimming. The table for this sample lists 140,000 to 150,000 clones; roughly four fifths of them were counted only once. The biggest ten clones account for roughly 8% of the sample.

This sample was included in a study of blood T cell repertoires in COVID-19 (dated by TCRdb to 2019 to 2021). Regarding the study in general: Samples from collaborators originated in the United States, Italy and Spain and spanned both the acute and convalescent phases of COVID-19. The prospective study material was composed of cDNA or gDNA derived from T cells, B-cell-depleted T cells, or PBMCs. The dataset comprised deeply sampled blood TCRbeta repertoires from subjects exposed to, actively infected with, or recovered from COVID-19. A freely available public database, intended as a resource for researchers studying the immune response to SARS-CoV-2, is where the repertoires were released. Samples came from the ongoing ImmuneRACE study (first 160 participants) plus 1,254 subjects from 6 global collaborators. A de-identified subject ID, COVID-19 status, age in years and sex were almost always included in the sample metadata. HLA class I and class II types, where available, came from metadata supplied by the sample provider rather than from assay-based typing.

Each collaborating institution followed its own protocols to collect whole blood in K2EDTA tubes. For TCRbeta analysis, collaborators shipped samples in one of three forms: frozen whole blood, isolated PBMCs, or DNA extracted from either of those sample types. Broad study findings and their caveats: How much clinical and demographic metadata was included differed by source and by participant, and the metadata was provided uncurated.

The receptor was derived from a human donor with acute or convalescent COVID-19. The donor label of this sample is uncertain. Sequenced sample: peripheral blood.

The CDR3 protein sequence reads: CASSDAGGQVSSYNSPLHF. The nucleotide sequence is given as TGTGCCAGCAGTGACGCAGGGGGCCAGGTTAGCTCCTATAATTCACCCCTCCACTTT. This chain joins TRBV2 to TRBJ1-6; 8 junctional bases match TRBD1. There are 19 amino acids in the CDR3, from cysteine to phenylalanine inclusive. Of all the DNA, just the CDR3 is kept, 57 bases in frame from base 1. Trimming leaves V shorter by 3 bases and J shorter by 0 bases, with the junction holding 10 bases beyond the gene matches. The germline V gene specifies SNHLY as CDR1 and FYNNEI as CDR2.